This TCR beta chain derives from a study of blood T cells in healthy people across ages. Alongside a J-beta primer mix, a sample-barcoded 5' primer served in a second PCR lasting about 7 to 12 cycles. Per sample, CDR3-containing paired-end reads numbered at least 2.5 million. TCRdb reprocessed the 5' RACE reads with MiXCR, giving one entry per CDR3 protein. Of approximately 670,000 distinct CDR3 sequences listed, about 43% are singletons. The V gene's germline CDR1 is DFQATT and CDR2 SNEGSKA (reference sequence). V lost 4 bases to trimming and J lost 7 bases; unmatched junction nucleotides: 6. CDR3 length: 13 amino acids. Caucasian individuals from Russia who were healthy and aged about 6 to 95 acted as donors. As for this clonotype: What it recognizes is unknown.

Study results and caveats: A roughly linear fall in TCR beta diversity per million T cells was seen with increasing age. Donor CMV infection status was unknown, possibly confounding age-related changes in expanded clonotypes.

The chain links TRBV20-1 to TRBJ2-1; 8 nucleotides align to TRBD2. The TCR originated in an elderly man in good health. The sample consisted of blood. CDR3 sequence (DNA): TGCAGTGCTACAGGGACTAGGATGAATGAGCAGTTCTTC. Its protein product is CSATGTRMNEQFF.